This T cell receptor (beta chain) was profiled in a study of neoadjuvant anti-PD-1 for oral cavity cancer. Study details: Around day 43, patients without progression received a fourth nivolumab dose before surgery.

Time point: after neoadjuvant nivolumab, at surgical resection. Patients had HPV-negative, locally advanced oral cavity squamous cell carcinoma. Data came from immunoSEQ multiplex PCR; TCRdb stores just in-frame clones and leaves some out. This table has about 68,000 clones, roughly 84% appearing once. Trimming removed 4 bases at V and 5 bases at J, with 12 bases between. The CDR3 is 13 amino acids. Germline values: CDR1 MNHNS, CDR2 SASEGT. This clonotype was obtained from a person between 40 and 85 years old with oral cavity squamous cell carcinoma. J is TRBJ2-7 and V is TRBV6-1, with D perhaps matching TRBD2 (6 bases). The source material was PBMCs, sampled after nivolumab (anti-PD-1) treatment. CDR3 amino acids: CASSAAGTNEQYF. The CDR3 DNA sequence: TGTGCCAGCAGTGCGGCGGGGACCAACGAGCAGTACTTC.